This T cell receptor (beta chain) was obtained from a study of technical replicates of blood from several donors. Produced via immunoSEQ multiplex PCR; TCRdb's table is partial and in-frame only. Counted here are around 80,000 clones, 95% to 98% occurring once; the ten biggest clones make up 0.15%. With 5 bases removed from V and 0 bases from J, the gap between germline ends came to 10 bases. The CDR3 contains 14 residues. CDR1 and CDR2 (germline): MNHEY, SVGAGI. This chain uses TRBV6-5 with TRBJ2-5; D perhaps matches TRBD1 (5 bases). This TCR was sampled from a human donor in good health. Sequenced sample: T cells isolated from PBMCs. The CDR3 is CASSIGANQETQYF. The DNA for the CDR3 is TGTGCCAGCAGTATAGGGGCTAACCAAGAGACCCAGTACTTC.